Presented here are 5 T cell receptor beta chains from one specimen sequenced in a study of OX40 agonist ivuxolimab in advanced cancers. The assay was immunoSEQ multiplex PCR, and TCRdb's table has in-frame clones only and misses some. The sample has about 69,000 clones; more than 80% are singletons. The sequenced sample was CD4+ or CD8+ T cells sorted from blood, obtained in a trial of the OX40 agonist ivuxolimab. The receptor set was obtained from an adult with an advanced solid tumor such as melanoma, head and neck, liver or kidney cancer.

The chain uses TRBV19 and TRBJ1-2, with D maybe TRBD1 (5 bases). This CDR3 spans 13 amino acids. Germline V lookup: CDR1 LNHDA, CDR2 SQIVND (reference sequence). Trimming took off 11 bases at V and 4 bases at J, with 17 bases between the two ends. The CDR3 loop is CASEDGAGYGYTF. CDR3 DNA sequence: TGTGCCTCAGAGGACGGGGCGGGCTATGGCTACACCTTC.

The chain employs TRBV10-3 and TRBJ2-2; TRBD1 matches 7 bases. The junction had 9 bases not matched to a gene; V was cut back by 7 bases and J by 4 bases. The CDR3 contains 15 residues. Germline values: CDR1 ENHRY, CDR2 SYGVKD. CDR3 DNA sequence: TGTGCCATCAAAGGGGACAGCCAAGTCACCGGGGAGCTGTTTTTT. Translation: CAIKGDSQVTGELFF.

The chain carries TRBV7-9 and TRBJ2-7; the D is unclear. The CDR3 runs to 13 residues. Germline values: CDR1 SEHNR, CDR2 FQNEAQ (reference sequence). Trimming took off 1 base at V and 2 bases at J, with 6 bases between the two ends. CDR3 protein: CASSLGFTYEQYF. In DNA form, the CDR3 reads TGTGCCAGCAGCTTAGGGTTCACCTACGAGCAGTACTTC.

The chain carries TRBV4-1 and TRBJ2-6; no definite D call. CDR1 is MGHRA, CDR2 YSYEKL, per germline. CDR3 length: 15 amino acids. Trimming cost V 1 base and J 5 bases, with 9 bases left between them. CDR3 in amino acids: CASSQVLLRANVLTF. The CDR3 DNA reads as TGCGCCAGCAGCCAAGTTCTTTTGAGGGCCAACGTCCTGACTTTC.

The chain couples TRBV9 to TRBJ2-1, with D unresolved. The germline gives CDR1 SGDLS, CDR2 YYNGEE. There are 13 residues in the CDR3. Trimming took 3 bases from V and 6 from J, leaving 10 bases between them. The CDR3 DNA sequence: TGTGCCAGCAGCGCCCCCCTGTCCAATGAGCAGTTCTTC. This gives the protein CASSAPLSNEQFF.